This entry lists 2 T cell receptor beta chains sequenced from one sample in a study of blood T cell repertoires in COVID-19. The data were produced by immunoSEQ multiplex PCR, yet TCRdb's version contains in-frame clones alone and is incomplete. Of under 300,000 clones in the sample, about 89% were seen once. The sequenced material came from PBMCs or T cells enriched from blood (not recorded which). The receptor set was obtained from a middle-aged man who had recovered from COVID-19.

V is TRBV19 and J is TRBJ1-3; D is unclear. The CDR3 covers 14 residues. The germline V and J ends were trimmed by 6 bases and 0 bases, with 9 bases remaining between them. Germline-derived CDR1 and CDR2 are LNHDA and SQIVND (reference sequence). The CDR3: CASRKQSSGNTIYF. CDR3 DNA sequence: TGTGCCAGTAGGAAACAGAGCTCTGGAAACACCATATATTTT.

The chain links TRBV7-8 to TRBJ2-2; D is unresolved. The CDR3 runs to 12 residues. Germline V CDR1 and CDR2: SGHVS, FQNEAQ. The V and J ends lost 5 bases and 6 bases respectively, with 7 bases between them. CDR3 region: CASSRLSGELFF. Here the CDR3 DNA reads TGTGCCAGCAGCCGCCTATCCGGGGAGCTGTTTTTT. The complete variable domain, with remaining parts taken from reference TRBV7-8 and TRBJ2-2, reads GAGVSQSPRYKVAKRGQDVALRCDPISGHVSLFWYQQALGQGPEFLTYFQNEAQLDKSGLPSDRFFAERPEGSVSTLKIQRTQQEDSAVYLCASSRLSGELFFGEGSRLTVL.